Listed here is a single TCR beta chain. Antigen: not known. This CDR3 region has 12 residues. V was cut by 0 bases and J by 7 bases, with 6 bases left in between. Germline V lookup: CDR1 LGHNA, CDR2 YNFKEQ. This specimen comes from a study of CD8 T cells in Susac syndrome. Random hexamers were used to reverse transcribe an amount of roughly 0.5 to 1 ug RNA. immunoSEQ multiplex PCR amplified TCR beta CDR3 across 54 Vbeta, 13 Jbeta. A single record per CDR3 protein comes from TCRdb applying MiXCR to the immunoSEQ multiplex PCR reads. The sample shows under 150,000 distinct CDR3 sequences, over 75% of them seen only once. Included as multiple sclerosis controls were treatment-naive patients who had stable or active relapsing-remitting disease. TEMRA cells were FACS-enriched and CD8+ and CD4+ T cells negatively isolated. Study-wide points: Only a relatively small number of individuals were included in the TCR sequencing and HLA analysis.

The rearrangement links TRBV4-2 to TRBJ1-2; no clear D gene. This clonotype was obtained from a human donor with multiple sclerosis. Sequenced: CD8+ T cells from PBMCs. CDR3 nucleotides: TGTGCCAGCAGCCAAGACGAGGGTGGCTACACCTTC. The encoded protein is CASSQDEGGYTF.